Presented here are 23 T cell receptor beta chains from one specimen sequenced in a study of cytomegalovirus exposure and HLA in healthy donors. PCR amplification relied on 60 Vbeta primers (plus 13 Jbeta primers). Using immunoSEQ multiplex PCR, the repertoire was profiled, and TCRdb retains in-frame clones only, with some absent. Among around 83,000 clones listed, around four fifths were seen once. Sequenced input: PBMCs. These receptors were taken from a male donor in good health and CMV-seropositive.

This sequence joins TRBV2 and TRBJ2-2, with D possibly matching TRBD2 (5 bases). Trimming took 4 bases from V and 6 from J, leaving 12 bases between them. CDR3 length: 14 residues. Germline V CDR1 and CDR2: SNHLY, FYNNEI. CDR3 in amino acids: CASSGNGVAGELFF. The CDR3 coding sequence is TGTGCCAGCAGTGGGAACGGGGTCGCCGGGGAGCTGTTTTTT.

This chain joins TRBV18 and TRBJ1-3; D remains unclear. The CDR3 is 15 amino acids. The V end was cut by 6 bases, the J end by 0 bases, with 12 bases between. Germline CDR1 and CDR2: KGHSH and LQKENI. In DNA, the CDR3 is TGTGCCAGCTCCCCGCGGCAGAGCTCTGGAAACACCATATATTTT. As protein: CASSPRQSSGNTIYF.

This sequence joins TRBV7-9 and TRBJ2-1; 7 bases line up with TRBD1. The CDR3 has 14 amino acids. The germline CDR1 and CDR2 sequences are SEHNR and FQNEAQ (reference sequence). Trimming took 5 bases from V and 4 from J; bases not matched to a gene: 5. The CDR3 region has the DNA TGTGCCAGCAGCCTACGGGACAGTTACAATGAGCAGTTCTTC. Amino acid sequence: CASSLRDSYNEQFF.

This clone has more than one count but fewer than ten. The rearrangement uses TRBV5-1 and TRBJ2-1, with D possibly matching TRBD2 (5 bases). This CDR3 is built from 16 residues. Per the germline V gene, CDR1 is SGHRS and CDR2 is YFSETQ. Trimming cost V 4 bases and J 8 bases, with 22 bases left between them. The CDR3 DNA reads as TGCGCCAGCAGCCCCCATCTAGCCCGGATTAGGGATGAGCAGTTCTTC. Protein product: CASSPHLARIRDEQFF. Drawing the rest from reference TRBV5-1 and TRBJ2-1, the complete variable domain is KAGVTQTPRYLIKTRGQQVTLSCSPISGHRSVSWYQQTPGQGLQFLFEYFSETQRNKGNFPGRFSGRQFSNSRSEMNVSTLELGDSALYLCASSPHLARIRDEQFFGPGTRLTVL.

The sample holds a few counts of this clone. This chain connects TRBV4-2 to TRBJ2-3, with TRBD2 as a possible D gene (5 bases). The germline V gene has CDR1 LGHNA and CDR2 YNFKEQ. V lost 1 base and J 2 bases, leaving 16 bases between the germline ends. The CDR3 extends over 17 amino acids. The CDR3 DNA sequence: TGTGCCAGCAGCCAAGGCATGGCGGGTTCCCTCACAGATACGCAGTATTTT. Translation: CASSQGMAGSLTDTQYF.

This clone was detected a few times. The chain combines TRBV27 with TRBJ2-7; tentatively, D is TRBD1 (5 bases). This CDR3 is built from 13 residues. Germline V gene data show CDR1 as MNHEY and CDR2 as SMNVEV (reference sequence). Trimming cost V 5 bases and J 6 bases, with 14 bases left between them. The CDR3, as DNA: TGTGCCAGCAGTGCGGACATTTTAGGCGAGCAGTACTTC. Protein: CASSADILGEQYF.

As concerns this clone: An end of the junction differs from the germline gene, which may be a read error. The chain links TRBV30 to TRBJ2-1; 7 bases map to TRBD2. Germline V gives CDR1 GTSNPN, CDR2 SVGIG (reference sequence). The CDR3 is 12 amino acids. As DNA, the CDR3 is TGTGCCTGGAGTACGGCGTCGGGACTACCACTCTTC. Translation: CAWSTASGLPLF. The variable domain in full, completed from reference TRBV30 and TRBJ2-1, reads SQTIHQWPATLVQPVGSPLSLECTVEGTSNPNLYWYRQAAGRGLQLLFYSVGIGQISSEVPQNLSASRPQDRQFILSSKKLLLSDSGFYLCAWSTASGLPLFGPGTRLTVL.

This clone was detected only a few times. The chain has TRBV5-6 and TRBJ1-2; the match to TRBD1 covers 7 bases. The germline CDR1 and CDR2 sequences are SGHDT and YYEEEE. The CDR3 loop spans 13 amino acids. Unmatched junction bases numbered 0, after V lost 0 bases and J lost 4 bases. The CDR3 spells CASSLDRGYGYTF. CDR3 bases: TGTGCCAGCAGCTTGGACAGGGGCTATGGCTACACCTTC. The full variable domain, its missing parts supplied by reference TRBV5-6 and TRBJ1-2, is DAGVTQSPTHLIKTRGQQVTLRCSPKSGHDTVSWYQQALGQGPQFIFQYYEEEERQRGNFPDRFSGHQFPNYSSELNVNALLLGDSALYLCASSLDRGYGYTFGSGTRLTVV.

The genes are TRBV27 and TRBJ2-1; 13 bases are shared with TRBD2. The CDR3 runs to 15 residues. Germline loops: CDR1 MNHEY, CDR2 SMNVEV (reference sequence). V gave up 5 bases and J gave up 5 bases; unmatched junction bases: 3. DNA of the CDR3: TGTGCCAGCAGTGGGACTAGCGGGGCCCACAATGAGCAGTTCTTC. The encoded protein is CASSGTSGAHNEQFF.

This clone was observed a handful of times. The gene calls are TRBV27 and TRBJ2-7; D not certain. This CDR3 region has 16 residues. CDR1 is MNHEY, CDR2 SMNVEV, per germline (reference sequence). Deletions cut 5 bases from V and 0 bases from J, with 17 bases between. CDR3 amino acids: CASSQNGLESSYEQYF. CDR3 in DNA: TGTGCCAGCAGTCAAAACGGCCTGGAGAGCTCCTACGAGCAGTACTTC.

A note on this clone: Germline is not matched at one junction end, which may reflect a read error. The genes are TRBV4-1 and TRBJ2-7, with TRBD2 matching 13 bases. Germline V lookup: CDR1 MGHRA, CDR2 YSYEKL. This CDR3 has 16 residues. The CDR3 is CASSGGLAGRVYEQYF. CDR3 sequence (DNA): TGTGCCAGCAGCGGGGGACTAGCGGGAAGAGTTTACGAGCAGTACTTC.

The V and J genes are TRBV28 and TRBJ2-3; TRBD2 agrees at 10 bases. The V and J ends lost 3 bases and 6 bases, in that order; junction bases with no gene match: 15. Germline V lookup: CDR1 MDHEN, CDR2 SYDVKM. The CDR3 spans 18 residues. The CDR3 region has the DNA TGTGCCAGCAGTTTCGGCCGAAGCGGGAGGGCGGAGTTGGATACGCAGTATTTT. It encodes CASSFGRSGRAELDTQYF.

The rearrangement links TRBV11-3 to TRBJ2-1, with D tentatively TRBD1 (5 bases). The CDR3 contains 12 residues. V lost 8 bases, J lost 3 bases, and 8 bases lay in between. The germline CDR1 and CDR2 sequences are SGHNT and YENEEA. CDR3 region: CASSGNYNEQFF. The CDR3 nucleotides read TGTGCCAGCTCAGGGAACTACAATGAGCAGTTCTTC.

This chain joins TRBV2 and TRBJ2-2; no clear D. CDR1 and CDR2 (germline): SNHLY, FYNNEI. The CDR3 has 14 amino acids. V dropped 0 bases and J dropped 7 bases, with 9 bases sitting between them. Here the CDR3 reads CASSEALRGGELFF. As DNA, the CDR3 is TGTGCCAGCAGTGAAGCGCTACGTGGCGGGGAGCTGTTTTTT.

V gene TRBV5-6 combines with J gene TRBJ2-7; D not certain. Germline values: CDR1 SGHDT, CDR2 YYEEEE. V lost 0 bases and J 5 bases, leaving 12 bases between the germline ends. This CDR3 is 14 amino acids long. The CDR3 loop is CASSLAAADHEQYF. CDR3 coding DNA: TGTGCCAGCAGCTTGGCCGCGGCAGACCACGAGCAGTACTTC.

The rearrangement uses TRBV29-1 and TRBJ1-6, with D unresolved. With 6 bases removed from V and 0 bases from J, the gap between germline ends came to 9 bases. The length of the CDR3 is 14 residues. Germline V CDR1 and CDR2: SQVTM, ANQGSEA. The CDR3: CSVSTGSYNSPLHF. In nucleotides, the CDR3 is TGCAGCGTCAGTACGGGCTCCTATAATTCACCCCTCCACTTT.

This clone was seen just once. This chain connects TRBV30 to TRBJ2-5, with TRBD2 matching over 9 bases. This CDR3 comprises 15 residues. Germline V gene lookup returns CDR1 GTSNPN and CDR2 SVGIG (reference sequence). J gave up 4 bases and V 1 base, and 7 bases lay outside the gene matches. CDR3 nucleotide sequence: TGTGCCTGGAGTGAGATCGGGACTAGCAGAGAGACCCAGTACTTC. As protein: CAWSEIGTSRETQYF. Based on the CDR3 plus reference TRBV30 and TRBJ2-5, the full variable domain is SQTIHQWPATLVQPVGSPLSLECTVEGTSNPNLYWYRQAAGRGLQLLFYSVGIGQISSEVPQNLSASRPQDRQFILSSKKLLLSDSGFYLCAWSEIGTSRETQYFGPGTRLLVL.

This chain connects TRBV6-5 to TRBJ2-2, with D hard to call. This CDR3 comprises 11 residues. V was clipped by 7 bases and J by 6 bases, with 6 bases between them. Looked up from germline, CDR1 is MNHEY and CDR2 is SVGAGI. CDR3 DNA: TGTGCCAGCACCGAGGCCGGGGAGCTGTTTTTT. Its translation is CASTEAGELFF.

The rearrangement links TRBV5-1 to TRBJ1-1, with D maybe TRBD1 (6 bases). From germline, CDR1 is SGHRS and CDR2 YFSETQ. The V gene lost 2 bases and the J gene lost 2 bases, with 10 bases spanning the gap. The CDR3 runs to 14 residues. CDR3 region: CASSFLTGNTEAFF. DNA of the CDR3: TGCGCCAGCAGCTTTCTGACAGGAAACACTGAAGCTTTCTTT.

The V gene is TRBV7-6, the J gene TRBJ2-1; tentatively, D is TRBD1 (6 bases). Germline V CDR1 and CDR2: SGHVS, FNYEAQ. V lost 5 bases and J 0 bases, leaving 11 bases between the germline ends. The CDR3 loop spans 15 amino acids. The CDR3 sequence: CASSDTGSSYNEQFF. The DNA of the CDR3 is TGTGCCAGCAGCGACACAGGGTCCTCCTACAATGAGCAGTTCTTC. The full variable domain, with the rest looked up from reference TRBV7-6 and TRBJ2-1, is GAGVSQSPRYKVTKRGQDVALRCDPISGHVSLYWYRQALGQGPEFLTYFNYEAQQDKSGLPNDRFSAERPEGSISTLTIQRTEQRDSAMYRCASSDTGSSYNEQFFGPGTRLTVL.

The rearrangement joins TRBV18 to TRBJ1-1; tentatively, D is TRBD1 (6 bases). The V gene lost 3 bases and the J gene lost 1 base, with 12 bases spanning the gap. CDR3 length equals 15 residues. The germline V gene encodes CDR1 KGHSH and CDR2 LQKENI. The CDR3 protein is CASSPSQGENTEAFF. CDR3 DNA: TGTGCCAGCTCACCCTCACAGGGAGAGAACACTGAAGCTTTCTTT. The variable domain in full, with the rest retrieved from reference TRBV18 and TRBJ1-1, is NAGVMQNPRHLVRRRGQEARLRCSPMKGHSHVYWYRQLPEEGLKFMVYLQKENIIDESGMPKERFSAEFPKEGPSILRIQQVVRGDSAAYFCASSPSQGENTEAFFGQGTRLTVV.

V and J are TRBV5-1 and TRBJ2-1, with 9 nucleotides matching TRBD1. Germline CDR1 SGHRS, CDR2 YFSETQ. The CDR3 consists of 16 residues. After removal of 0 bases from V and 6 bases from J, the junction contained 7 bases not matched to a gene. The CDR3 region has the DNA TGCGCCAGCAGCTTGGGAGGGACAGGGTTTTTCAATGAGCAGTTCTTC. Its protein product is CASSLGGTGFFNEQFF.

Only a few counts were recorded for this clone. V is TRBV27 and J is TRBJ2-1, with 7 bases aligning to TRBD2. The V and J ends lost 2 bases and 4 bases, in that order; junction bases with no gene match: 14. The length of the CDR3 is 18 residues. Germline CDR1 and CDR2: MNHEY and SMNVEV (reference sequence). CDR3 amino acids: CASSLGLGRERVYNEQFF. DNA of the CDR3: TGTGCCAGCAGTTTAGGTTTAGGGCGGGAGAGGGTGTACAATGAGCAGTTCTTC.